A single sample is the source of the 11 T cell receptor beta chains below, sequenced in a study of blood T cell repertoires in COVID-19. Only in-frame clones appear in the TCRdb table, and some are missing; sequencing was by immunoSEQ multiplex PCR. The data hold 200,000 or so clones, with 80% to 90% observed a single time. The sequenced sample consisted of peripheral blood. Receptor source: a woman at least 80 years old with COVID-19, enrolled during active disease.

This chain uses TRBV30 with TRBJ2-3, with D maybe TRBD1 (6 bases). CDR1 is GTSNPN and CDR2 is SVGIG in the germline V gene (reference sequence). There are 13 residues in the CDR3. Trimming left V 2 bases short and J 3 bases short, with 9 bases between. Here the CDR3 DNA reads TGTGCCTGGAGTTTACAGGGAACAGATACGCAGTATTTT. It specifies CAWSLQGTDTQYF.

The CDR3 protein is CASSSGTGSYNEQFF. The CDR3 nucleotides are TGTGCCAGCAGCTCCGGGACAGGCTCCTACAATGAGCAGTTCTTC. V and J are TRBV7-7 and TRBJ2-1; TRBD1 aligns across 8 bases. The V gene end was trimmed by 4 bases and the J gene end by 0 bases; junction bases not matched to a gene: 2. CDR1 and CDR2 (germline): SSHAT, FNYEAQ (reference sequence). The CDR3 extends over 15 amino acids.

The chain carries TRBV28 and TRBJ2-1; 11 bases line up with TRBD2. The CDR3 is 17 residues long. Germline loops: CDR1 MDHEN, CDR2 SYDVKM. V lost 2 bases to trimming and J lost 7 bases; unmatched junction nucleotides: 10. CDR3 coding DNA: TGTGCCAGCAGTTTAGGGTTAGCGGGAGGGCCGAGGAATGAGCAGTTCTTC. Protein product: CASSLGLAGGPRNEQFF.

This chain uses TRBV7-9 with TRBJ2-5; TRBD1 matches at 10 bases. Trimming cost V 3 bases and J 5 bases; bases outside gene matches: 3. CDR1 and CDR2 (germline): SEHNR, FQNEAQ (reference sequence). This CDR3 has 14 residues. The CDR3 sequence: CASSFDRGPETQYF. The CDR3, as DNA: TGTGCCAGCAGCTTTGACAGGGGGCCGGAGACCCAGTACTTC. The full variable domain, its missing parts supplied by reference TRBV7-9 and TRBJ2-5, is DTGVSQNPRHKITKRGQNVTFRCDPISEHNRLYWYRQTLGQGPEFLTYFQNEAQLEKSRLLSDRFSAERPKGSFSTLEIQRTEQGDSAMYLCASSFDRGPETQYFGPGTRLLVL.

This chain connects TRBV5-1 to TRBJ2-3; TRBD2 agrees at 10 bases. The CDR3 has 16 residues. Germline trimming cut 3 bases from V and 4 bases from J; bases unmatched to any gene: 8. CDR1 and CDR2 from the germline V gene are SGHRS and YFSETQ. CDR3 residues: CASSSTAGGGADTQYF. The CDR3 coding sequence is TGCGCCAGCAGCTCAACAGCGGGAGGGGGCGCAGATACGCAGTATTTT.

The chain carries TRBV11-3 and TRBJ1-3; D is unclear. CDR1 is SGHNT, CDR2 YENEEA, per germline. Trimming shortened V by 3 bases and J by 8 bases, and 8 bases separated the two germline ends. The CDR3 is 12 amino acids. The CDR3 reads CASSFGGHTIYF. In nucleotides, the CDR3 is TGTGCCAGCAGCTTTGGAGGACACACCATATATTTT.

This clone was seen a few times. The V gene is TRBV18, the J gene TRBJ2-2; TRBD2 agrees at 8 bases. The CDR3 runs to 15 residues. Per germline, CDR1 KGHSH and CDR2 LQKENI. The V gene end was trimmed by 5 bases and the J gene end by 4 bases; junction bases not matched to a gene: 6. The CDR3 nucleotides read TGTGCCAGCTCAAGCGGACTAGCAGGCACCGGGGAGCTGTTTTTT. This sequence encodes CASSSGLAGTGELFF.

The CDR3 spells CASSLHLAGDLPYEQYF. CDR3 DNA: TGTGCCAGCAGCTTGCACCTAGCGGGGGACCTTCCCTACGAGCAGTACTTC. The chain couples TRBV13 to TRBJ2-7; TRBD2 matches 10 bases. V was pared by 3 bases and J by 2 bases, with 10 bases of the junction left unmatched. The CDR3 consists of 17 residues. The germline V gene encodes CDR1 PRHDT and CDR2 FYEKMQ (reference sequence).

This chain joins TRBV3-1 (or the pseudogene TRBV3-2) and TRBJ2-1; no firm D call. V lost 0 bases to trimming and J lost 0 bases, with 9 bases between them. Per the germline V gene, CDR1 is LGHDT and CDR2 is YNNKEL (reference sequence). The CDR3 length is 16 residues. The CDR3 DNA sequence: TGTGCCAGCAGCCAAGATCTTCCTACCTCCTACAATGAGCAGTTCTTC. Its translation: CASSQDLPTSYNEQFF.

V and J are TRBV10-3 and TRBJ1-1; the match to TRBD1 covers 8 bases. V trimming: 1 base; J trimming: 1 base; junction bases outside the gene matches: 8. The CDR3 spans 17 residues. Germline V gene sequence: CDR1 ENHRY, CDR2 SYGVKD. CDR3 sequence: CAISEWYQGAANTEAFF. Here the CDR3 DNA reads TGTGCCATCAGTGAGTGGTACCAGGGGGCTGCGAACACTGAAGCTTTCTTT.

This chain links TRBV28 with TRBJ1-2; 7 positions agree with TRBD1. CDR1 is MDHEN, CDR2 SYDVKM, per germline. The V gene end was trimmed by 6 bases and the J gene end by 4 bases; junction bases not matched to a gene: 17. This CDR3 contains 17 residues. DNA for the CDR3: TGTGCCAGCAGCCAGGACAGGAGTCTAACTTCCACCTATGGCTACACCTTC. Encoded protein: CASSQDRSLTSTYGYTF.